One and the same sample provided the 7 T cell receptor beta chains below, sequenced in a study of early T cells in non-severe SARS-CoV-2 infection. TCRdb re-called the 5' RACE reads through MiXCR, storing one row per CDR3 protein. The data show around 52,000 distinct CDR3 sequences, with 10% to 15% seen just once and 2.9% held by the top ten. Sequenced sample: whole blood. Receptor source: an adult who was a healthcare worker with PCR-confirmed SARS-CoV-2 infection or an uninfected control (not recorded which).

This clonotype was recorded a few times. For the CDR3, the DNA is TGTGCCAGCATCCTGGGGAGCTCCCCTGAGCAGTTCTTC. As protein: CASILGSSPEQFF. J is TRBJ2-1 and V is TRBV7-9; perhaps TRBD2 as D (5 bases). The CDR3 runs to 13 residues. The germline V gene has CDR1 SEHNR and CDR2 FQNEAQ (reference sequence). Trimming took off 7 bases at V and 9 bases at J, with 16 bases between the two ends.

This clonotype came up a few times. This chain links TRBV27 with TRBJ2-7; maybe TRBD2 (7 bases). Trimming left V 0 bases short and J 0 bases short, with 12 bases between. Looked up from germline, CDR1 is MNHEY and CDR2 is SMNVEV (reference sequence). This CDR3 has 16 amino acids. CDR3 sequence reads: CASSLSGGGYSYEQYF. The CDR3 DNA is TGTGCCAGCAGTTTATCTGGCGGGGGCTACTCCTACGAGCAGTACTTC.

DNA for the CDR3: TGTGCCAGTAGTATAGTTTGGGGTGGCACTGAAGCTTTCTTT. It translates to CASSIVWGGTEAFF. The chain has TRBV19 and TRBJ1-1; the D is unclear. V gave up 1 base and J gave up 4 bases, with 10 bases separating them. Germline CDR1 LNHDA, CDR2 SQIVND (reference sequence). The CDR3 runs to 14 residues.

This clonotype has a count of ten or more. V usage is TRBV24-1 and J usage is TRBJ2-1; 8 bases line up with TRBD2. CDR1 KGHDR and CDR2 SFDVKD come from the germline V gene. J gave up 6 bases and V 0 bases, and 9 bases lay outside the gene matches. The CDR3 loop spans 17 amino acids. The CDR3 sequence is CATSDLQGTRDGNEQFF. The CDR3 DNA sequence: TGTGCCACCAGTGATTTGCAAGGGACTAGGGATGGCAATGAGCAGTTCTTC.

The V gene is TRBV24-1, the J gene TRBJ2-5; D could derive from TRBD1 or TRBD2 (6 bases each). Germline V lookup: CDR1 KGHDR, CDR2 SFDVKD. V dropped 5 bases and J dropped 0 bases, with 18 bases sitting between them. The CDR3 consists of 17 residues. This chain's CDR3 is CATSARTGRRHQETQYF. The CDR3 DNA reads TGTGCCACCAGTGCAAGAACAGGGAGGCGGCACCAAGAGACCCAGTACTTC.

The chain is built from TRBV11-2 and TRBJ2-3; possibly TRBD1 for D (5 bases). The CDR3 is 17 residues long. Germline loops: CDR1 SGHAT, CDR2 FQNNGV. V lost 5 bases to trimming and J lost 4 bases, with 22 bases between them. The chain's CDR3 is CASSTGRRVIDSDTQYF. The CDR3 DNA is TGTGCCAGCAGCACAGGCCGCCGTGTAATCGACTCAGATACGCAGTATTTT.

Many counts were recorded for this clonotype. The genes are TRBV3-1 and TRBJ2-1; D call uncertain. The V gene's germline CDR1 is LGHDT and CDR2 YNNKEL (reference sequence). Trimming left V 0 bases short and J 6 bases short, with 6 bases between. The CDR3 is made up of 13 amino acids. The CDR3 DNA is TGTGCCAGCAGCCAAGATCCCACCAATGAGCAGTTCTTC. Its translation: CASSQDPTNEQFF.